This TCR beta chain is from a study of T cell clones after liver transplantation. About the study: Three of eight recipients were HCV-positive; others had non-autoimmune, non-viral indications.

The CDR3 sequence is 15 residues long. Germline CDR1 reads MNHEY; CDR2 reads SVGAGI. With V trimmed by 4 bases and J by 4 bases, 5 bases remained unmatched. About this clone: Its antigen is not known.

Clones were sequenced by immunoSEQ multiplex PCR, and TCRdb holds only the in-frame ones, with some missing. The profile shows some 50,000 clones, around 70% of them singletons. Overall study findings and caveats: The donor-reactive repertoire was only partly measurable in a couple of subjects, lacking donor cells.

This chain joins TRBV6-5 and TRBJ2-3; 10 bases align to TRBD1. This sequence was found in a human patient who received a liver transplant. Part of the T cells may come from the graft donor. This specimen was CD4+ T cells from blood, taken at the 22-month timepoint. CDR3 protein: CASSSPDRGSDTQYF. The CDR3 nucleotides read TGTGCCAGCAGTTCCCCGGACAGGGGGTCAGATACGCAGTATTTT.